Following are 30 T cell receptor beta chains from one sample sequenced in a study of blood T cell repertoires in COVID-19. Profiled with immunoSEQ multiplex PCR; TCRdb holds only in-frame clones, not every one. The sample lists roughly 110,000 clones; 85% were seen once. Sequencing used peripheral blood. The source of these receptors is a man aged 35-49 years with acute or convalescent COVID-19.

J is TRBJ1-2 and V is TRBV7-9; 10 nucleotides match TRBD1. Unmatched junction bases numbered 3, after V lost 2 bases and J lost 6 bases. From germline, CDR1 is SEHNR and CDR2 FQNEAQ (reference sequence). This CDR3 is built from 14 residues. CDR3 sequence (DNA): TGTGCCAGCAGCTTAAGACAGGGGGCGGATGGCTACACCTTC. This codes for CASSLRQGADGYTF.

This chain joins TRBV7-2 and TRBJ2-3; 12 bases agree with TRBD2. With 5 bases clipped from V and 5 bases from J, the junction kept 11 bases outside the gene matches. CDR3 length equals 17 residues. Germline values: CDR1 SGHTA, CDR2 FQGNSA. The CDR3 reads CASSPGSSGGALDTQYF. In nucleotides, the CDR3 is TGTGCCAGCAGCCCAGGATCTAGCGGGGGGGCCTTAGATACGCAGTATTTT. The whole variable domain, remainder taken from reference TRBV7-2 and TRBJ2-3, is GAGVSQSPSNKVTEKGKDVELRCDPISGHTALYWYRQSLGQGLEFLIYFQGNSAPDKSGLPSDRFSAERTGGSVSTLTIQRTQQEDSAVYLCASSPGSSGGALDTQYFGPGTRLTVL.

CDR3 in amino acids: CASRPKPGQGKVGDTQYF. The CDR3 bases are TGTGCCAGCAGACCTAAACCGGGACAGGGGAAGGTTGGAGATACGCAGTATTTT. The rearrangement links TRBV5-4 to TRBJ2-3; TRBD1 matches at 10 bases. Trimming removed 5 bases from V and 5 bases from J; junction bases left unmatched: 17. The CDR3 consists of 18 residues. CDR1 is SGHNT, CDR2 YYREEE, per germline (reference sequence).

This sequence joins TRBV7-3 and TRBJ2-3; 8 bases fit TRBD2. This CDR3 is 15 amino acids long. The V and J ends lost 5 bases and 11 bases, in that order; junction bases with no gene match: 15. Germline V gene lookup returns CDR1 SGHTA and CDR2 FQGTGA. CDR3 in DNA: TGTGCCAGCAGCCGGGAGCCGGGGGGGGCCCGGGGGCAGTATTTT. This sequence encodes CASSREPGGARGQYF.

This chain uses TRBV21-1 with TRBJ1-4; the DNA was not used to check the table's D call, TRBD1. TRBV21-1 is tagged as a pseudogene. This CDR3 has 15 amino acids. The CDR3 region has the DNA TGTGCCAGCAGCTGCCCCGGGACAGGGGTAGAAAAACTGTTTTTT. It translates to CASSCPGTGVEKLFF.

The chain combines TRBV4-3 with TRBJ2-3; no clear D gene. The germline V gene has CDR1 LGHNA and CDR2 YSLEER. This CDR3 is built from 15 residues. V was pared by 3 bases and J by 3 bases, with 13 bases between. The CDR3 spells CASSQNNLGTDTQYF. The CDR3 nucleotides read TGCGCCAGCAGCCAGAACAACCTCGGGACAGATACGCAGTATTTT.

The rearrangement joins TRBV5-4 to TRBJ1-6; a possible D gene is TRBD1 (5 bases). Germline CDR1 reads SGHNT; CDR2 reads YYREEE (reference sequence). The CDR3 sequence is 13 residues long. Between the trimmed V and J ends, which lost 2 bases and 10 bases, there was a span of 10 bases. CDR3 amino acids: CASSFERDSPLHF. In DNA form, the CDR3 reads TGTGCCAGCAGCTTTGAGCGGGACTCACCCCTCCACTTT.

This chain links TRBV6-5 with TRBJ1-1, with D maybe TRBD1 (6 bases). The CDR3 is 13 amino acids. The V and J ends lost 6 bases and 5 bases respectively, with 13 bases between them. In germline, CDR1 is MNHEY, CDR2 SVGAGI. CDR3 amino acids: CASRSRTGTEAFF. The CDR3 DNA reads TGTGCCAGCAGGAGCCGAACAGGGACTGAAGCTTTCTTT.

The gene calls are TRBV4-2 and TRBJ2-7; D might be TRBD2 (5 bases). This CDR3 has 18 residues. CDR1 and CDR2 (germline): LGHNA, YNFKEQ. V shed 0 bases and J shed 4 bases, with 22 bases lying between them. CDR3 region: CASSQDLIRAGGMYEQYF. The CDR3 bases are TGTGCCAGCAGCCAAGATTTAATCCGGGCGGGTGGAATGTACGAGCAGTACTTC.

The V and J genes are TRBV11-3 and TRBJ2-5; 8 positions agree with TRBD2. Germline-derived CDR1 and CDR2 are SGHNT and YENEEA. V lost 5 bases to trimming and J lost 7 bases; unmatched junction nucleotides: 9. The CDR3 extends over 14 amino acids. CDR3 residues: CASSPGLAEATQYF. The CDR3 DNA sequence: TGTGCCAGCAGCCCTGGACTAGCCGAGGCGACCCAGTACTTC.

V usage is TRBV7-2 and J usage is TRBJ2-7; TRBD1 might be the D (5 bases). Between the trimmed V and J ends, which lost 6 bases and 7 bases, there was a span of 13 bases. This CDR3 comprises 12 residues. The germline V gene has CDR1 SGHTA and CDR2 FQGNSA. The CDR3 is CASSAGIGEQYF. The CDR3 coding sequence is TGTGCCAGCAGTGCAGGGATAGGGGAGCAGTACTTC.

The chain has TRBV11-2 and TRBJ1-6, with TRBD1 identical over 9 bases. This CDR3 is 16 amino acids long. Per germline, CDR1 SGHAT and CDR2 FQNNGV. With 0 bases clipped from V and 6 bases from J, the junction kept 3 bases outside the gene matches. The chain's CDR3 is CASSLDYRGRNSPLHF. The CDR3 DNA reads TGTGCCAGCAGCTTAGATTACAGGGGGCGTAATTCACCCCTCCACTTT.

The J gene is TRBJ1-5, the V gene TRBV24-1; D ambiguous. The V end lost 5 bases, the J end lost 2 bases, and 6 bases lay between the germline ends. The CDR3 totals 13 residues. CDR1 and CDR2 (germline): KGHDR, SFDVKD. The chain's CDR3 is CATSVSGNQPQHF. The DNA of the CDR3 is TGTGCCACCAGTGTTAGCGGCAATCAGCCCCAGCATTTT.

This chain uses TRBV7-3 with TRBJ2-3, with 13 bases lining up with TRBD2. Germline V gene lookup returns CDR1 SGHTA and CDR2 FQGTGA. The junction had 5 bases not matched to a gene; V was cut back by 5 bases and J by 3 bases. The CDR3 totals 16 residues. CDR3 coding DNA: TGTGCCAGCAGCCATACTAGCGGGGGGGCAACAGATACGCAGTATTTT. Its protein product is CASSHTSGGATDTQYF.

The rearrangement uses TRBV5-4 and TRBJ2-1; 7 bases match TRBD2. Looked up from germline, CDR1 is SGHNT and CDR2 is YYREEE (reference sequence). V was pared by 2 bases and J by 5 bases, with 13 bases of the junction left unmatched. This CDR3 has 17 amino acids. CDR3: CASSFVLGGIPDNEQFF. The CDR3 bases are TGTGCCAGCAGCTTTGTCCTCGGGGGGATACCAGACAATGAGCAGTTCTTC.

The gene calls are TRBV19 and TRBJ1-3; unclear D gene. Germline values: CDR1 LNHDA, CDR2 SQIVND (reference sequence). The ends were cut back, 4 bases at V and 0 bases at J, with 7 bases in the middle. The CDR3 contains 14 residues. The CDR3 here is CASSTDSSGNTIYF. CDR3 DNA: TGTGCCAGTAGTACTGACTCCTCTGGAAACACCATATATTTT. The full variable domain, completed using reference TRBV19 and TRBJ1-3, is DGGITQSPKYLFRKEGQNVTLSCEQNLNHDAMYWYRQDPGQGLRLIYYSQIVNDFQKGDIAEGYSVSREKKESFPLTVTSAQKNPTAFYLCASSTDSSGNTIYFGEGSWLTVV.

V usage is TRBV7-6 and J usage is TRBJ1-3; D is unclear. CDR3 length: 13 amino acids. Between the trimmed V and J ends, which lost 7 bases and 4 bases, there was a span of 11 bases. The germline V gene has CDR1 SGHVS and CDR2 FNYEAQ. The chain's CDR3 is CASIPPGGNTIYF. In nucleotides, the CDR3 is TGTGCCAGCATCCCCCCCGGGGGAAACACCATATATTTT.

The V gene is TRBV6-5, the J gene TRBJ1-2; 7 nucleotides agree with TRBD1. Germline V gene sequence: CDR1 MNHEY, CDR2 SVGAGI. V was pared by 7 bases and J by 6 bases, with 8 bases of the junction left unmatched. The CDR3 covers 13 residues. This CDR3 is CASTDRAGDGYTF. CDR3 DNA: TGTGCCAGCACCGACAGGGCAGGTGATGGCTACACCTTC.

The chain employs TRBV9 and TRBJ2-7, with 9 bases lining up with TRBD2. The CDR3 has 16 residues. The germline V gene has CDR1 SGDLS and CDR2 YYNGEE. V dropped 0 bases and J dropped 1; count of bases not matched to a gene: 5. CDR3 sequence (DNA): TGTGCCAGCAGCGTAGCTTCTAGCGGGGCTTCCTACGAGCAGTACTTC. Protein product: CASSVASSGASYEQYF.

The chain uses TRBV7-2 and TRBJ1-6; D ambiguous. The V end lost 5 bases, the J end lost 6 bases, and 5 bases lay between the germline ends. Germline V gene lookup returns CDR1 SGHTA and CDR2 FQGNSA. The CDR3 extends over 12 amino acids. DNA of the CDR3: TGTGCCAGCAGCACTCGTAATTCACCCCTCCACTTT. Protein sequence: CASSTRNSPLHF.

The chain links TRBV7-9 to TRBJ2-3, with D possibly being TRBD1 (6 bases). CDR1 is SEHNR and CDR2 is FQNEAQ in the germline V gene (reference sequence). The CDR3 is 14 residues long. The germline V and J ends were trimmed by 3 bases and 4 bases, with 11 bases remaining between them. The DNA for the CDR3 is TGTGCCAGCAGCTTTTTACAGGGTGCAGATACGCAGTATTTT. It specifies CASSFLQGADTQYF.

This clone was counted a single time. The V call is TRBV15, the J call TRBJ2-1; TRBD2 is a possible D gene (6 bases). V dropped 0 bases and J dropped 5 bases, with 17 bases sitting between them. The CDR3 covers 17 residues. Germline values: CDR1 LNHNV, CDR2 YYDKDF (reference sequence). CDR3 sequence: CATSRERRRGVNNEQFF. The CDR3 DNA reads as TGTGCCACCAGCAGAGAGCGCCGGCGGGGCGTAAACAATGAGCAGTTCTTC.

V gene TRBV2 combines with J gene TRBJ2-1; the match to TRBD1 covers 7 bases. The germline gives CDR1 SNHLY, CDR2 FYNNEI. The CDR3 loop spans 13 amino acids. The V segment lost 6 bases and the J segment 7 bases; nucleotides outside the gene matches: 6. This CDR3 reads CASRGTVENEQFF. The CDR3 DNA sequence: TGTGCCAGCAGGGGGACAGTCGAGAATGAGCAGTTCTTC. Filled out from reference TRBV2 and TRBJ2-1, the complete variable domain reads EPEVTQTPSHQVTQMGQEVILRCVPISNHLYFYWYRQILGQKVEFLVSFYNNEISEKSEIFDDQFSVERPDGSNFTLKIRSTKLEDSAMYFCASRGTVENEQFFGPGTRLTVL.

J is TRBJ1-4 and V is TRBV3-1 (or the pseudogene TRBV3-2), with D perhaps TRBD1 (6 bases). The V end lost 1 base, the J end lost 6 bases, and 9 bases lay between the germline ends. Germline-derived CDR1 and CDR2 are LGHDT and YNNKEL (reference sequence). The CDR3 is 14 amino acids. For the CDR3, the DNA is TGTGCCAGCAGCCAAGGTCCAGGGGATGAAAAACTGTTTTTT. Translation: CASSQGPGDEKLFF.

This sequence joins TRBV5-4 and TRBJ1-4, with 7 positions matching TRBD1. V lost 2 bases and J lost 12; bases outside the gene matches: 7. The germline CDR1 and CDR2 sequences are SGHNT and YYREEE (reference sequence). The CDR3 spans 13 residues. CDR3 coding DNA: TGTGCCAGCAGCTTCAAAGGAGGGACAGAACTGTTTTTT. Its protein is CASSFKGGTELFF.

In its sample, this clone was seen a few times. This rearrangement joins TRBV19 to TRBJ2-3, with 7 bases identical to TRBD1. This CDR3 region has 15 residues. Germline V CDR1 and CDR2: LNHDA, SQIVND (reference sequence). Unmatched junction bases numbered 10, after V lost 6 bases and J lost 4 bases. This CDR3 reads CASRGFRQGADTQYF. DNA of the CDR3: TGTGCCAGTAGAGGGTTTAGACAGGGAGCAGATACGCAGTATTTT.

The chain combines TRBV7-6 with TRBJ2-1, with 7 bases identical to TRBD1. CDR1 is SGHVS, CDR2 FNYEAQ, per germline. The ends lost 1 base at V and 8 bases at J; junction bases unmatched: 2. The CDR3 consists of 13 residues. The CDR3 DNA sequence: TGTGCCAGCAGCTTAGGAGGGGGCCATGAGCAGTTCTTC. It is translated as CASSLGGGHEQFF.

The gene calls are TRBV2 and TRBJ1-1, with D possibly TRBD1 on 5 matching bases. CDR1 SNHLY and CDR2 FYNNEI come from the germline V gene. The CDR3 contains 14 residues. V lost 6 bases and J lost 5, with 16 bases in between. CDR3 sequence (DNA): TGTGCCAGCAGGGGAGGGGCAGGGCCAACTGAAGCTTTCTTT. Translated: CASRGGAGPTEAFF.

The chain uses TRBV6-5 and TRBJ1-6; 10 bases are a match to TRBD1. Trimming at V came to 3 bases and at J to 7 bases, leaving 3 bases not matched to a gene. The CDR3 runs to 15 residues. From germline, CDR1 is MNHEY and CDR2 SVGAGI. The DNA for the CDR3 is TGTGCCAGCAGTTATGGGGGACAGGGGAATTCACCCCTCCACTTT. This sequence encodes CASSYGGQGNSPLHF.

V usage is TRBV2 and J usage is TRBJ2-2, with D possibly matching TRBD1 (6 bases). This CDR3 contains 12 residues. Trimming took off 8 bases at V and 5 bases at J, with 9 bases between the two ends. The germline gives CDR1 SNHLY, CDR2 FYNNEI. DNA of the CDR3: TGTGCCAGCTACGACAGGACCGGGGAGCTGTTTTTT. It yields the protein CASYDRTGELFF.